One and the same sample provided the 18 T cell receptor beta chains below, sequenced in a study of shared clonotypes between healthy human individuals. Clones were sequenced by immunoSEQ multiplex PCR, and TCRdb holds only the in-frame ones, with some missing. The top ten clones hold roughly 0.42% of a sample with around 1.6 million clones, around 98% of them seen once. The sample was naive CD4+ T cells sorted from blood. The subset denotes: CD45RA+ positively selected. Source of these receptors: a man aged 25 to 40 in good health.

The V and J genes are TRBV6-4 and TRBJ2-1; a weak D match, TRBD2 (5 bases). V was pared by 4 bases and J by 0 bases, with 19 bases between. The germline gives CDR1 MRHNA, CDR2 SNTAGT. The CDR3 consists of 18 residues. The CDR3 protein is CASSVGQPGTSSYNEQFF. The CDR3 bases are TGTGCCAGCAGTGTAGGGCAGCCGGGTACTAGCTCCTACAATGAGCAGTTCTTC.

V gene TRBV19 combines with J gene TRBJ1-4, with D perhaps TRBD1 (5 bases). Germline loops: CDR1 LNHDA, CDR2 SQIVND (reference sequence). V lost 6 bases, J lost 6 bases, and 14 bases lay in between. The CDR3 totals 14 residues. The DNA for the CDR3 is TGTGCCAGTAGACCTGACAGTGCTTATGAAAAACTGTTTTTT. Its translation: CASRPDSAYEKLFF.

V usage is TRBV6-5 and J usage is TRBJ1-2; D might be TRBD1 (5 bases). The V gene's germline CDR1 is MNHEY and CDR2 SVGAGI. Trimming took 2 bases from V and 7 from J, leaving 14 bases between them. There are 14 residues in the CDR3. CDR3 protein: CASSYPDPGAGYTF. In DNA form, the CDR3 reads TGTGCCAGCAGTTACCCAGATCCCGGGGCTGGCTACACCTTC.

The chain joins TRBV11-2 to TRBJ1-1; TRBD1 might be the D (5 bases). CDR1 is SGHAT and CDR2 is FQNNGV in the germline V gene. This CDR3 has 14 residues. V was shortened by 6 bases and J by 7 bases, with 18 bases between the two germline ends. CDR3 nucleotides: TGTGCCAGCAGGGTCGCAGGGAGGATGGATGAAGCTTTCTTT. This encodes CASRVAGRMDEAFF.

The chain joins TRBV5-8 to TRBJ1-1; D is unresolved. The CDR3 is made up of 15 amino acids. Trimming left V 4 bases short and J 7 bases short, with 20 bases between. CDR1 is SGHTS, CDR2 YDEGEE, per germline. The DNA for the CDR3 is TGTGCCAGCAGCCCCGGTGTCCGCAGAGATAGTGAAGCTTTCTTT. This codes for CASSPGVRRDSEAFF.

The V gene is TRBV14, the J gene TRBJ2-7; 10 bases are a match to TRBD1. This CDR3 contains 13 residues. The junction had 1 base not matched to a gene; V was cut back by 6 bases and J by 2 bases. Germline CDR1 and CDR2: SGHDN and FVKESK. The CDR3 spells CASRDRGTYEQYF. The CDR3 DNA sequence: TGTGCCAGCAGGGACAGGGGGACCTACGAGCAGTACTTC.

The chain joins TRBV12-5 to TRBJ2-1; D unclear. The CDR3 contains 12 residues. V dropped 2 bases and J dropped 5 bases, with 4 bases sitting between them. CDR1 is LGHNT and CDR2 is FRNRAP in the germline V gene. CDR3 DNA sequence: TGTGCTAGTGGTTTGTTTGACAATGAGCAGTTCTTC. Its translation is CASGLFDNEQFF.

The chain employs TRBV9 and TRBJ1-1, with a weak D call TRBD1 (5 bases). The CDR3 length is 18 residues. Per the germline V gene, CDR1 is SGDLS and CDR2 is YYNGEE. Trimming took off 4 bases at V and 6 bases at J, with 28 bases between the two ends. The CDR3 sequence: CASSYIPLGARRGAEAFF. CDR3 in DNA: TGTGCCAGCAGCTACATCCCGCTAGGGGCCCGGAGGGGCGCTGAAGCTTTCTTT.

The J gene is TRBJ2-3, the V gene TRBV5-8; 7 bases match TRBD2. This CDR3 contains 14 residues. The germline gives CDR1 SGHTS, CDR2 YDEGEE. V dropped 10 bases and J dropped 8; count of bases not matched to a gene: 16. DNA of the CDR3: TGTGCCTACTCCTCGTCGGGGGGACTCGGTACGCAGTATTTT. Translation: CAYSSSGGLGTQYF.

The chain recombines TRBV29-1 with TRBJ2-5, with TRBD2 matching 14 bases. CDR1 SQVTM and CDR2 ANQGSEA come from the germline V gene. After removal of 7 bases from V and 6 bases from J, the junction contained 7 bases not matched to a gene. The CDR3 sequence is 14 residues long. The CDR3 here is CSARLAGGPQTQYF. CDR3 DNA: TGCAGCGCCCGACTAGCGGGAGGGCCTCAGACCCAGTACTTC.

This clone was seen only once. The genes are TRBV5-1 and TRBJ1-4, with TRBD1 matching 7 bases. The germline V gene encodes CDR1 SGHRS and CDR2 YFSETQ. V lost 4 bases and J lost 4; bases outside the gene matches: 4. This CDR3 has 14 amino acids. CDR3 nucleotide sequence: TGCGCCAGCAGCCCCGGGACAGTTAATGAAAAACTGTTTTTT. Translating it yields CASSPGTVNEKLFF.

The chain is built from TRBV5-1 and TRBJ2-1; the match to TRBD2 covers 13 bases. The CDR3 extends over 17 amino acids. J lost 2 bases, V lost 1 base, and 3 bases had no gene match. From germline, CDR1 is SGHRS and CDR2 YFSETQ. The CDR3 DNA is TGCGCCAGCAGCTTGAGGACTAGCGGGAGTACCTACAATGAGCAGTTCTTC. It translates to CASSLRTSGSTYNEQFF.

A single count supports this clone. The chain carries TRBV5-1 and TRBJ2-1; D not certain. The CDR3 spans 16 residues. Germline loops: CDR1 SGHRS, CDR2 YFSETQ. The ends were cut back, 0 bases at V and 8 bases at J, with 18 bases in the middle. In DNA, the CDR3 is TGCGCCAGCAGCTTGGGGATTGCGTACCGACGAGATGAGCAGTTCTTC. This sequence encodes CASSLGIAYRRDEQFF.

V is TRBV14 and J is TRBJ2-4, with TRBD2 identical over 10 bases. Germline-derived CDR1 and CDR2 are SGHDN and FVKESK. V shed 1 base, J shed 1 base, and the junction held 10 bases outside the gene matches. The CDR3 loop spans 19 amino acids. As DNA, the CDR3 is TGTGCCAGCAGCCAAGCGGCTAGCGGGAGCCGGGGGGCCAAAAACATTCAGTACTTC. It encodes CASSQAASGSRGAKNIQYF.

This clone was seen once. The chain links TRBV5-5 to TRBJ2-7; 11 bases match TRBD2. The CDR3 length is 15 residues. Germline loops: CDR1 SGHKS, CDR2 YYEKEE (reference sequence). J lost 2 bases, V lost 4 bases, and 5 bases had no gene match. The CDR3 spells CASSTTSGSAYEQYF. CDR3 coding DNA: TGTGCCAGCAGCACCACTAGCGGGAGCGCCTACGAGCAGTACTTC.

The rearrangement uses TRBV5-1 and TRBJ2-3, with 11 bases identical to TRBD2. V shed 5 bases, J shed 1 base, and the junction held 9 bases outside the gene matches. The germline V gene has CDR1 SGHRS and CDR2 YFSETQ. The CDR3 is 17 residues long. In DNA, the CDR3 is TGCGCCAGCAGTCCTACTAGCGGGAGAAGTGGCACAGATACGCAGTATTTT. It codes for CASSPTSGRSGTDTQYF.

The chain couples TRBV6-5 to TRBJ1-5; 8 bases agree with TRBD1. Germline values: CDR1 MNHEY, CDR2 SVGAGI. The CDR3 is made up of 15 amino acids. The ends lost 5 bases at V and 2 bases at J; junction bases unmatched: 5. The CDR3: CASSTLTGGNQPQHF. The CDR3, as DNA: TGTGCCAGCAGTACGTTGACAGGGGGCAATCAGCCCCAGCATTTT.

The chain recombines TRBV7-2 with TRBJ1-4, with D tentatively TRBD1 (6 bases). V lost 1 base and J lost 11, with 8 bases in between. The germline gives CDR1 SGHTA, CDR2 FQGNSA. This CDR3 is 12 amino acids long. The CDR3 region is CASSLEGGKLFF. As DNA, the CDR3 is TGTGCCAGCAGCTTAGAAGGGGGGAAACTGTTTTTT.